Shown below are 27 T cell receptor beta chains from a single sample sequenced in a study of blood T cell repertoires in COVID-19. Sequencing was performed with immunoSEQ multiplex PCR; in TCRdb, only in-frame clones are kept and a portion is missing. This sample has about 210,000 clones; 82% occur once, and the top ten carry approximately 12%. Sequencing used peripheral blood. Every receptor here comes from a woman aged 40 to 50 with acute or convalescent COVID-19.

The CDR3 coding sequence is TGTGCCAGACCGCTCCAGGTCGGGACTAGCGGATACTCCTACGAGCAGTACTTC. Protein product: CARPLQVGTSGYSYEQYF. V gene TRBV21-1 combines with J gene TRBJ2-7; the table calls TRBD2, which could not be checked here. TRBV21-1 is described as a pseudogene. The CDR3 runs to 18 residues.

The rearrangement joins TRBV2 to TRBJ1-1; perhaps TRBD1 as D (6 bases). CDR3 length equals 13 residues. Germline V gene lookup returns CDR1 SNHLY and CDR2 FYNNEI. V lost 6 bases and J lost 0, with 8 bases in between. The CDR3 DNA sequence: TGTGCCAGCAGATACAGGGTGAACACTGAAGCTTTCTTT. This sequence encodes CASRYRVNTEAFF.

This clone was counted a single time. The gene calls are TRBV30 and TRBJ1-1, with TRBD1 as a possible D gene (6 bases). The germline gives CDR1 GTSNPN, CDR2 SVGIG (reference sequence). Trimming stripped 0 bases from V and 8 bases from J, with 13 bases between. This CDR3 is 13 amino acids long. The CDR3 spells CAWSVWDTPEAFF. CDR3 nucleotides: TGTGCCTGGAGTGTATGGGACACCCCGGAAGCTTTCTTT.

The chain links TRBV5-1 to TRBJ1-2; 7 nucleotides agree with TRBD1. The junction had 9 bases not matched to a gene; V was cut back by 1 base and J by 6 bases. Germline assignment: CDR1 SGHRS and CDR2 YFSETQ. This CDR3 has 15 amino acids. CDR3 loop: CASSLIQGVQDGYTF. DNA of the CDR3: TGCGCCAGCAGCTTGATTCAGGGGGTGCAAGATGGCTACACCTTC.

This clone appeared a single time. The genes are TRBV6-5 and TRBJ1-4; 8 bases line up with TRBD1. V lost 7 bases and J lost 8; bases outside the gene matches: 12. There are 15 residues in the CDR3. Germline CDR1 reads MNHEY; CDR2 reads SVGAGI. The CDR3 DNA reads TGTGCCAGCATTCTGGACAGGGAGAGGTGGGAAAAACTGTTTTTT. As protein: CASILDRERWEKLFF.

CDR3 DNA sequence: TGCGCCAGCAGCTTCCAAGGGGGCGATCGGGGAAAAAACATTCAGTACTTC. Amino acid sequence: CASSFQGGDRGKNIQYF. The J gene is TRBJ2-4, the V gene TRBV5-1; 7 positions match TRBD1. Trimming removed 2 bases from V and 4 bases from J; junction bases left unmatched: 12. The germline V gene encodes CDR1 SGHRS and CDR2 YFSETQ. The CDR3 covers 17 residues.

The chain employs TRBV6-5 and TRBJ2-2; possibly TRBD2 for D (6 bases). The CDR3 is 15 residues long. Germline CDR1 and CDR2: MNHEY and SVGAGI. V lost 6 bases, J lost 4 bases, and 15 bases lay in between. The CDR3 protein is CASSFSGASTGELFF. The CDR3 bases are TGTGCCAGCAGCTTCTCGGGAGCGAGCACCGGGGAGCTGTTTTTT.

The chain carries TRBV5-1 and TRBJ2-7; TRBD2 aligns across 11 bases. Looked up from germline, CDR1 is SGHRS and CDR2 is YFSETQ. The CDR3 has 14 amino acids. With 4 bases clipped from V and 6 bases from J, the junction kept 6 bases outside the gene matches. CDR3: CASSPTSGKVEQYF. CDR3 DNA: TGCGCCAGCAGCCCGACTAGCGGGAAAGTCGAGCAGTACTTC.

The CDR3 sequence is CASTGQGAFSNSPLHF. The CDR3 DNA is TGTGCCAGTACCGGACAGGGGGCTTTTAGTAATTCACCCCTCCACTTT. The chain employs TRBV19 and TRBJ1-6, with TRBD1 identical over 11 bases. V lost 7 bases, J lost 6 bases, and 8 bases stayed unmatched. Germline CDR1 LNHDA, CDR2 SQIVND (reference sequence). The CDR3 covers 16 residues.

There are a few counts of this clone. V gene TRBV2 combines with J gene TRBJ1-5; no firm D call. CDR1 is SNHLY and CDR2 is FYNNEI in the germline V gene. The CDR3 is made up of 16 amino acids. V dropped 7 bases and J dropped 0 bases, with 16 bases sitting between them. The CDR3 region has the DNA TGTGCCAGCAATTCGGGCGGACTATATAGCAATCAGCCCCAGCATTTT. Amino acids: CASNSGGLYSNQPQHF.

This clone has only a few counts. The chain uses TRBV25-1 and TRBJ1-6; no clear D. The CDR3 is made up of 13 amino acids. Germline V gene lookup returns CDR1 MGHDK and CDR2 SYGVNS. The V end was cut by 4 bases, the J end by 4 bases, with 5 bases between. CDR3 nucleotide sequence: TGTGCCAGCAGTGTCGGTTATAATTCACCCCTCCACTTT. Translation gives CASSVGYNSPLHF.

The chain carries TRBV6-2 or TRBV6-3 and TRBJ2-5; a possible D gene is TRBD2 (7 bases). The CDR3 is 17 amino acids. In germline, CDR1 is MNHEY, CDR2 SVGEGT. V was clipped by 2 bases and J by 3 bases, with 19 bases between them. The CDR3, as DNA: TGTGCCAGCAGTTACCCCCTAGGGGGAGGGGATGAAGAGACCCAGTACTTC. Its protein product is CASSYPLGGGDEETQYF.

The chain uses TRBV3-1 (or the pseudogene TRBV3-2) and TRBJ1-2, with TRBD1 identical over 8 bases. The CDR3 contains 15 residues. In germline, CDR1 is LGHDT, CDR2 YNNKEL (reference sequence). Trimming at V came to 3 bases and at J to 2 bases, leaving 5 bases not matched to a gene. Written as DNA, the CDR3 is TGTGCCAGCAGCCATATGGACAGGGAAAACTATGGCTACACCTTC. Encoded protein: CASSHMDRENYGYTF.

The chain employs TRBV9 and TRBJ2-3; 7 bases line up with TRBD2. The CDR3 runs to 16 residues. Germline loops: CDR1 SGDLS, CDR2 YYNGEE. Trimming cost V 4 bases and J 0 bases; bases outside gene matches: 8. CDR3 in amino acids: CASSPPGRESTDTQYF. CDR3 DNA: TGTGCCAGCAGCCCCCCTGGGCGGGAGAGCACAGATACGCAGTATTTT.

V is TRBV4-1 and J is TRBJ1-2; 12 positions match TRBD1. Germline V gene data show CDR1 as MGHRA and CDR2 as YSYEKL. This CDR3 contains 17 residues. V was clipped by 4 bases and J by 4 bases; unmatched bases: 10. Here the CDR3 reads CASSPAGTGGAGYGYTF. DNA for the CDR3: TGCGCCAGCAGCCCGGCCGGGACAGGGGGCGCCGGCTATGGCTACACCTTC.

This chain uses TRBV27 with TRBJ2-7, with D possibly being TRBD2 (6 bases). Germline loops: CDR1 MNHEY, CDR2 SMNVEV (reference sequence). CDR3 length: 14 residues. The V gene lost 7 bases and the J gene lost 1 base, with 14 bases spanning the gap. In DNA, the CDR3 is TGTGCCAGCACCCTAGACGGGAGATCCTACGAGCAGTACTTC. Protein product: CASTLDGRSYEQYF.

The rearrangement joins TRBV19 to TRBJ2-7; D possibly corresponds to TRBD1 (7 bases). The germline V gene has CDR1 LNHDA and CDR2 SQIVND (reference sequence). Trimming took off 5 bases at V and 3 bases at J, with 14 bases between the two ends. CDR3 length: 14 residues. The CDR3 nucleotides are TGTGCCAGTAGTCCGCAGGGGGGCGGCTACGAGCAGTACTTC. Its translation: CASSPQGGGYEQYF.

This chain connects TRBV28 to TRBJ2-7; TRBD2 aligns across 10 bases. CDR3 length: 16 amino acids. The germline V gene encodes CDR1 MDHEN and CDR2 SYDVKM. V lost 5 bases and J lost 3; bases outside the gene matches: 10. The CDR3 sequence: CASSLGSGGPHYEQYF. The CDR3 region has the DNA TGTGCCAGCAGTCTGGGTAGCGGGGGGCCCCACTACGAGCAGTACTTC.

The chain joins TRBV27 to TRBJ2-2, with D possibly being TRBD2 (5 bases). Germline V gene lookup returns CDR1 MNHEY and CDR2 SMNVEV (reference sequence). The V end lost 3 bases, the J end lost 7 bases, and 12 bases lay between the germline ends. CDR3 length: 14 amino acids. CDR3 residues: CASSFSRDFGELFF. CDR3 DNA sequence: TGTGCCAGCAGTTTTTCCCGGGATTTCGGGGAGCTGTTTTTT.

The chain recombines TRBV6-6 with TRBJ2-7, with TRBD1 matching over 11 bases. The CDR3 totals 16 residues. Germline values: CDR1 MNHNY, CDR2 SVGAGI (reference sequence). After removal of 1 base from V and 6 bases from J, the junction contained 8 bases not matched to a gene. The CDR3 here is CASSYWSPGQGGEQYF. CDR3 nucleotides: TGTGCCAGCAGTTACTGGTCCCCGGGACAGGGGGGCGAGCAGTACTTC.

This sequence joins TRBV11-2 and TRBJ2-2; TRBD1 agrees at 9 bases. The CDR3 has 14 amino acids. Trimming took 5 bases from V and 5 from J; bases not matched to a gene: 3. Germline-derived CDR1 and CDR2 are SGHAT and FQNNGV. CDR3 bases: TGTGCCAGCAGCGCCGGGACAGGGACCGGGGAGCTGTTTTTT. Its translation: CASSAGTGTGELFF.

V gene TRBV11-2 combines with J gene TRBJ2-7; tentatively, D is TRBD2 (5 bases). The CDR3 covers 15 residues. The V end was cut by 3 bases, the J end by 0 bases, with 12 bases between. Germline assignment: CDR1 SGHAT and CDR2 FQNNGV. For the CDR3, the DNA is TGTGCCAGCAGCTTGGGCCGCGGGCCCTCCTACGAGCAGTACTTC. It yields the protein CASSLGRGPSYEQYF.

This sequence joins TRBV5-1 and TRBJ2-1; 12 nucleotides line up with TRBD2. In germline, CDR1 is SGHRS, CDR2 YFSETQ. CDR3 size: 16 residues. V shed 4 bases, J shed 6 bases, and the junction held 8 bases outside the gene matches. In DNA, the CDR3 is TGCGCCAGCAGCGGACCCGGGACTAGCGGGTTCAATGAGCAGTTCTTC. Residues: CASSGPGTSGFNEQFF.

The chain is built from TRBV9 and TRBJ2-5, with D tentatively TRBD1 (7 bases). Per the germline V gene, CDR1 is SGDLS and CDR2 is YYNGEE. This CDR3 is built from 13 residues. The V gene lost 8 bases and the J gene lost 4 bases, with 15 bases spanning the gap. The CDR3 region has the DNA TGTGCCAGTACACCCCAGGGGGGAGAGACCCAGTACTTC. It yields the protein CASTPQGGETQYF.

The V gene is TRBV5-1, the J gene TRBJ2-1; 8 bases fit TRBD1. The CDR3 totals 14 residues. With 0 bases clipped from V and 8 bases from J, the junction kept 4 bases outside the gene matches. From germline, CDR1 is SGHRS and CDR2 YFSETQ. DNA of the CDR3: TGCGCCAGCAGCTTGGGGCAGGGGGCATATGAGCAGTTCTTC. As protein: CASSLGQGAYEQFF.

The gene calls are TRBV21-1 and TRBJ2-7; the listed D gene, TRBD1, was not tested against the DNA. TRBV21-1 corresponds to a pseudogene. The CDR3 has 15 amino acids. Here the CDR3 reads CASSTWTGGEHEQYF. The CDR3 DNA sequence: TGTGCCAGCAGCACTTGGACAGGAGGGGAGCACGAGCAGTACTTC.

V usage is TRBV19 and J usage is TRBJ1-6, with a tentative D call TRBD1 (5 bases). CDR1 is LNHDA, CDR2 SQIVND, per germline (reference sequence). The CDR3 runs to 15 residues. Trimming removed 4 bases at V and 0 bases at J, with 7 bases between. CDR3 nucleotides: TGTGCCAGTAGTACCGACAGCTCCTATAATTCACCCCTCCACTTT. Translated: CASSTDSSYNSPLHF.